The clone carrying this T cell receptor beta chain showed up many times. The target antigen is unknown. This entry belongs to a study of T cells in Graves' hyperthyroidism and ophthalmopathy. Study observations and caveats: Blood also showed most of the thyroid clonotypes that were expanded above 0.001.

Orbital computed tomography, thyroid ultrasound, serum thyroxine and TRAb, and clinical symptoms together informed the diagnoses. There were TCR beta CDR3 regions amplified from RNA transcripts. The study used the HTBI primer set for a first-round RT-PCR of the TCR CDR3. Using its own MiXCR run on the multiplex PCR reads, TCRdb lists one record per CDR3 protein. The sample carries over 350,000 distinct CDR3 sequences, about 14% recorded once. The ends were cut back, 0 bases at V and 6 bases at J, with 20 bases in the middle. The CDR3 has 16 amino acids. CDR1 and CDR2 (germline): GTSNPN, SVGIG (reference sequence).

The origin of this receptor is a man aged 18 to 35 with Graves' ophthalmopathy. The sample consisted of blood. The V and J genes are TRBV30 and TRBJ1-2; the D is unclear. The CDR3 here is CAWSVLSPSFTNGYTF. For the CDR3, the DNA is TGTGCCTGGAGTGTACTATCACCAAGTTTCACGAATGGCTACACCTTC.